The text below deals with one TCR beta chain. Many counts were recorded for this clonotype. Its antigen remains unidentified. No clone much larger than this one lies a single base away; base qualities are absent. These data originate in a study of human T cells and chemical hapten exposure (dated by TCRdb to 2020 to 2022). Regarding the complete study: For sensitization, 2% DPC in acetone was applied to a roughly 2 cm by roughly 2 cm area of upper inner arm skin. Patients additionally received weekly therapeutic DPC doses to the scalp throughout the approximately 22-week study period. Patch testing was performed on the upper back with Finn chambers containing 0.01% DPC, and the patch tests were scored after 6 days according to International Contact Dermatitis Research Group standards. Most of the patients in the cohort were female, and the cohort covered alopecia areata with under or over 50% scalp involvement, alopecia totalis and alopecia universalis. Libraries were pooled for sequencing, and per-sample TCR yields varied mainly because of small differences in library volumes within the pool. Peripheral blood TCR repertoire changes were tracked in vivo in alopecia patients during primary and secondary sensitization to the hapten diphenylcyclopropenone (DPC). Blood samples were taken from patients before sensitization (week 0) and then at 2, 6 and about 24 weeks after DPC sensitization. Blood for TCR sequencing was provided by twenty-nine alopecia patients at one to four time points (pre-sensitization, 2, 6 and 24 weeks).

Library preparation was by RACE. The sequencer was a NextSeq 500. During library preparation, unique molecular identifiers were attached to individual cDNA molecules so that TCRs could be counted quantitatively and reproducibly. Both TCR alpha and TCR beta chains were sequenced from each blood RNA sample. The original pipeline was this. A median of roughly 99,000 TCRs per sample was observed, with a range of roughly 20,000 to 700,000. V, J and CDR3 annotation of the TCR reads was carried out using the Decombinator software suite. For PS versus PT1 abundance plots, all samples were subsampled to the same number of TCRs (28,000). TCRs were defined as expanded if absent before sensitization and observed at least eight times at the 2-week time point. TCRdb reprocessed the public reads (quality trimming at Q25 with fastp, clone calling with MiXCR) and kept in-frame beta chains. Rows merge per CDR3 protein into single entries with the most common DNA and genes. The V and J calls come from TCRdb's annotation, not from the publication. For this sample the table gives some 330,000 distinct CDR3 sequences, of which 5.5% were detected only once. Clones ranked in the top ten supply over 7% of the sample.

CDR1 SNHLY and CDR2 FYNNEI are derived from the germline V gene. Trimming removed 6 bases from V and 1 base from J, leaving 13 bases between the germline ends. Reading from cysteine to phenylalanine, the CDR3 counts 15 amino acids. Left in the record is the CDR3 DNA by itself, 45 bases read in frame from the first base. General study outcomes and caveats: DPC sensitization did not change the number of TCRs with a frequency above 1 in 1000, and there was no evidence of changes in global repertoire structure. Alopecia, a presumed autoimmune disease, was present in all patients, so the immune response of the patients might differ from that of healthy individuals. Expanded TCRs formed significantly more large CDR3 similarity clusters than pre-sensitization or healthy control sets, consistent with antigen-driven responses. Repeated subsampling changed both the strength of the expansion versus patch-test correlation and the threshold at which the correlation became significant. The number of PT1 expanded TCRs positively correlated with patch test score, significant at thresholds 8, 16 and 32 but not 4.

Taken with the paper, the label for time point translates to: pre-sensitization, week 0. Per the publication, the treatment or condition label means: therapeutic diphenylcyclopropenone sensitization with weekly scalp DPC. At each patch-test visit, blood was drawn before the patch test was applied. Eligible patients were aged 18 to 70, diagnosed with alopecia, deemed suitable for DPC therapy, and excluded if pregnant. Total RNA was isolated from unfractionated whole blood collected in Tempus Blood RNA tubes. The receptor chain draws on TRBV2 and TRBJ2-4; the D gene cannot be resolved reliably. Here the sequenced sample was whole blood, taken in connection with sensitization to the hapten diphenylcyclopropenone (DPC). This TCR was sampled from a young woman with alopecia areata. Some clones in this sample may be carry-over from other donors' samples. This receptor has the CDR3 CASRVDLGAKNIQYF. The nucleotide sequence reads TGTGCCAGCAGAGTAGACCTAGGGGCCAAAAACATTCAGTACTTC. Supplemented by the reference TRBV2 and TRBJ2-4 proteins around the CDR3, the complete variable domain is EPEVTQTPSHQVTQMGQEVILRCVPISNHLYFYWYRQILGQKVEFLVSFYNNEISEKSEIFDDQFSVERPDGSNFTLKIRSTKLEDSAMYFCASRVDLGAKNIQYFGAGTRLSVL.